The present TCR beta chain was sequenced within a study of blood T cell repertoires in COVID-19. Study-wide context: From T cells, B-cell-depleted T cells, or PBMCs came the material, which was cDNA or gDNA.

Germline CDR1 reads MNHEY; CDR2 reads SVGAGI. Trimming removed 6 bases at V and 8 bases at J, with 11 bases between. This CDR3 is 13 amino acids long. The study recruited people aged 18 to 89 years across about 25 US areas. Participant-given clinical history determined each cohort assignment. Per the authors' pipeline: From reference gene primer amplification, estimates of nucleated cell counts were derived. Only in-frame clones appear in the TCRdb table, and some are missing; sequencing was by immunoSEQ multiplex PCR. V and J calls and clone size are as listed in that table; D and trimming were resolved from the DNA. This sample has around 140,000 clones, with under 90% found just once.

The clonotype was recovered from a man aged 40-55 years with acute COVID-19. Sample: PBMCs or T cells enriched from blood (not recorded which). The chain employs TRBV6-5 and TRBJ1-6; D is ambiguous. The CDR3 sequence is CASSYQVDSPLHF. The CDR3 DNA sequence: TGTGCCAGCAGCTATCAGGTAGATTCACCCCTCCACTTT.